The 25 T cell receptor beta chains listed next were all sequenced from one sample in a study of monozygotic twins with inflammatory bowel disease. From the 5' RACE reads, TCRdb lists one entry per CDR3 protein and no DNA. The sample includes around 450,000 distinct CDR3 sequences. Sequencing was done on a sample of blood. The receptors originated from a human donor with ulcerative colitis or Crohn's disease, or a healthy co-twin of an affected twin (not recorded which).

The chain has TRBV7-9 and TRBJ2-1; TCRdb's D call, TRBD2, is unchecked because there is no DNA. The CDR3 is made up of 14 amino acids. CDR1 and CDR2 (germline): SEHNR, FQNEAQ (reference sequence). The CDR3 sequence: CASSRKTRGDEQFF.

This chain uses TRBV6-2 or TRBV6-3 with TRBJ2-5; the TCRdb call, TRBD1, lacks DNA for checking. Germline values: CDR1 MNHEY, CDR2 SVGEGT. The length of the CDR3 is 14 residues. The CDR3 sequence is CASSMSGPGETQYF.

This sequence joins TRBV5-1 and TRBJ2-1. This CDR3 contains 14 residues. The germline V gene encodes CDR1 SGHRS and CDR2 YFSETQ. The CDR3 is CASSLGLAANEQFF.

The J gene is TRBJ1-2, the V gene TRBV6-1. Germline-derived CDR1 and CDR2 are MNHNS and SASEGT. This CDR3 region has 15 residues. Here the CDR3 reads CASSPQGGGRYGYTF.

The chain couples TRBV6-1 to TRBJ2-7; the D call from TCRdb, TRBD1, cannot be confirmed without DNA. The CDR3 covers 15 residues. Germline V gene data show CDR1 as MNHNS and CDR2 as SASEGT. This CDR3 is CASRPRADFPYEQYF.

This chain links TRBV7-2 with TRBJ2-2; lacking DNA, the TRBD1 call made by TCRdb goes unchecked. Germline V gene data show CDR1 as SGHTA and CDR2 as FQGNSA. The CDR3 runs 14 residues. This CDR3 reads CASSMQGDTGELFF.

This rearrangement joins TRBV5-1 to TRBJ2-4; TCRdb proposes TRBD2, but this gene call is untestable without DNA. The CDR3 is 14 amino acids. CDR1 is SGHRS, CDR2 YFSETQ, per germline. The CDR3 spells CASSPFQEDGIQYF.

The gene calls are TRBV7-3 and TRBJ1-6. CDR3 length: 13 amino acids. CDR1 is SGHTA, CDR2 FQGTGA, per germline. The CDR3 protein is CASSLEPRSPLHF.

The gene calls are TRBV28 and TRBJ1-6. CDR1 and CDR2 from the germline V gene are MDHEN and SYDVKM. The CDR3 covers 14 residues. The CDR3 sequence: CASRLGGRNSPLHF.

CDR3: CSVMRGDGFSGANVLTF. The chain recombines TRBV29-1 with TRBJ2-6; TCRdb returns TRBD1, unconfirmable since there is no DNA. This CDR3 has 17 amino acids. From germline, CDR1 is SQVTM and CDR2 ANQGSEA.

The chain combines TRBV5-1 with TRBJ2-3; TCRdb proposes TRBD2, but this gene call is untestable without DNA. Germline lookup yields CDR1 SGHRS and CDR2 YFSETQ. This CDR3 region has 15 residues. CDR3 amino acids: CASSFSGGASDTQYF.

This chain connects TRBV6-2 or TRBV6-3 to TRBJ1-2. The CDR3 has 12 amino acids. Germline values: CDR1 MNHEY, CDR2 SVGEGT. The CDR3 spells CASTDLPQGYTF.

The chain couples TRBV5-1 to TRBJ2-2; TCRdb proposes TRBD1, but this gene call is untestable without DNA. CDR3 length: 14 amino acids. Germline CDR1 is SGHRS and CDR2 is YFSETQ. CDR3 sequence reads: CASTDVQGAGELFF.

The CDR3: CASSPTLSNQPQHF. The chain employs TRBV18 and TRBJ1-5. The CDR3 sequence is 14 residues long. Germline values: CDR1 KGHSH, CDR2 LQKENI.

This sequence joins TRBV3-1 and TRBJ2-2; absent DNA, TCRdb's TRBD1 call cannot be checked. From germline, CDR1 is LGHDT and CDR2 YNNKEL (reference sequence). The CDR3 has 16 amino acids. This CDR3 reads CASSRRRGANTGELFF.

The CDR3 here is CSARDVGGGAYNEQFF. The rearrangement joins TRBV20-1 to TRBJ2-1; TCRdb proposes TRBD2, but this gene call is untestable without DNA. Germline loops: CDR1 DFQATT, CDR2 SNEGSKA (reference sequence). This CDR3 has 16 residues.

V is TRBV19 and J is TRBJ1-1; TCRdb's assignment of TRBD1 cannot be checked, as there is no DNA. CDR1 and CDR2 (germline): LNHDA, SQIVND (reference sequence). CDR3 length: 14 residues. This chain's CDR3 is CASIRTGEDTEAFF.

The rearrangement links TRBV20-1 to TRBJ2-1; TCRdb gives TRBD2 as the D gene, but with no DNA this cannot be confirmed. The CDR3 is made up of 11 amino acids. CDR1 is DFQATT, CDR2 SNEGSKA, per germline (reference sequence). The CDR3 spells CSARGSESCIF.

The V and J genes are TRBV12-3 or TRBV12-4 and TRBJ1-5; TCRdb gives TRBD1 as the D gene, but with no DNA this cannot be confirmed. The CDR3 is 16 amino acids. The CDR3 sequence is CASSLGGRGGGQPQHF.

V and J are TRBV7-9 and TRBJ1-1; as DNA is missing, the TRBD1 call by TCRdb cannot be tested. CDR1 and CDR2 from the germline V gene are SEHNR and FQNEAQ (reference sequence). This CDR3 has 14 amino acids. CDR3 in amino acids: CASSEQGANTEAFF.

The CDR3 region is CASSEQGTHSNQPQHF. The V call is TRBV5-8, the J call TRBJ1-5; without DNA, the TCRdb call of TRBD1 cannot be checked. The CDR3 runs 16 residues. Looked up from germline, CDR1 is SGHTS and CDR2 is YDEGEE.

The chain links TRBV20-1 to TRBJ2-5; TCRdb outputs TRBD2, but without DNA this stays unchecked. The CDR3 runs 15 residues. Germline-derived CDR1 and CDR2 are DFQATT and SNEGSKA (reference sequence). The CDR3 sequence: CSATPQRGGGETQYF.

The rearrangement uses TRBV5-6 and TRBJ2-7; TCRdb gives TRBD1 as the D gene, but with no DNA this cannot be confirmed. In germline, CDR1 is SGHDT, CDR2 YYEEEE. This CDR3 has 16 residues. The CDR3 loop is CASSGVGQGASTVEYF.

The rearrangement uses TRBV20-1 and TRBJ1-1. Per germline, CDR1 DFQATT and CDR2 SNEGSKA (reference sequence). This CDR3 comprises 12 residues. CDR3 sequence reads: CSLTLLNTEAFF.

The CDR3 is CASSLRTTYNEQFF. The chain links TRBV7-2 to TRBJ2-1; the D call of TRBD1 rests on TCRdb alone, since no DNA is present to check it. Germline V CDR1 and CDR2: SGHTA, FQGNSA. This CDR3 has 14 residues.